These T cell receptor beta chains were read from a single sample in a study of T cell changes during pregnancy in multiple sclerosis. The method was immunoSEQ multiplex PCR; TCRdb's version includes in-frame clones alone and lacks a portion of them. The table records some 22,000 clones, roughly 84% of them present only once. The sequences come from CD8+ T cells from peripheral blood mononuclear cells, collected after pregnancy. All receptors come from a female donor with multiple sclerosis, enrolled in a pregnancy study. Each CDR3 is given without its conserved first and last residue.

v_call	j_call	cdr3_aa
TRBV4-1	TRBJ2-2	ASSQIWGRFFTGELF
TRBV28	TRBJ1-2	ASSPYIPGGFYGYT
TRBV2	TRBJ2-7	ASKSLAGEQY
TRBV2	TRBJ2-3	ASSIWDSLTDTQY
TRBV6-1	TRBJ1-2	ASWGGWVNYGYT
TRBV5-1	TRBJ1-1	ASSTDGQGTEAF
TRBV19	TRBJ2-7	ASSIGPGSSYEQY
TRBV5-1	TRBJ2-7	ASSQGTGLFYEQY
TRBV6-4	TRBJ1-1	ASSDHAGGGSTEAF
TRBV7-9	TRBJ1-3	ASSNYRGFVSGNTIY
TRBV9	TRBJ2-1	ASSPSGTLSYNEQF
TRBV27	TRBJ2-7	ASSLNGPGPGSEYEQY
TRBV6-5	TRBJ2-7	ASSSIYRQDDEQY
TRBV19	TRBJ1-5	ASSIAGWVGQPQH
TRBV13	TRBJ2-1	ASSLVGGGHEQF
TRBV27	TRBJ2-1	ASSLTGRDEQF
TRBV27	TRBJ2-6	ASSQFSGANVLT
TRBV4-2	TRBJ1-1	ASSQDRTGWPEAF
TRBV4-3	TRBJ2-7	ASSQETSGPSQFTYEQY
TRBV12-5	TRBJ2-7	ASGSSGRVYGEQY
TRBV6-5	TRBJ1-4	ASSYRRTATNEKLF
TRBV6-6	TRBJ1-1	ASRVTGRANTEAF
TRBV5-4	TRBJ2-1	ASSLQGVSYNEQF
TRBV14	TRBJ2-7	ASSPGGYYEQY
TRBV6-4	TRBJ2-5	ASSTGQGGETQY
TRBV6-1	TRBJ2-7	ASSEKASGSYEQY
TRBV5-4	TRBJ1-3	ASSLTGGIFGNTIY
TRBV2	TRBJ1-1	ASSEWTGQYTEAF
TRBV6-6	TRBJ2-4	ASSALGQGVIQY
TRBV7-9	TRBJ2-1	ASSHSGAYNEQF
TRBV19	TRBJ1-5	ASSISGGGNQPQH
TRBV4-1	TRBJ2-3	ASSQELARADTQY
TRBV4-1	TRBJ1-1	ASSQVGLEAF
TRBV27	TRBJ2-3	ASSLGTSGRPTDTQY
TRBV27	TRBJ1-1	ASSLSGSNTEAF
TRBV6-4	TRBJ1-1	ASSEGQGGTEAF
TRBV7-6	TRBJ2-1	ASSLAPLPSSYNEQF
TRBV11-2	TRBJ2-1	ASRWLGVAGADEQF
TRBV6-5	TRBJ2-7	ASSYYPAWLDEQY
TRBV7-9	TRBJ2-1	ASSLGNGERLNEQF
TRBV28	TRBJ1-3	ASSLGQAIYSGNTIY
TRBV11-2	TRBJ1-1	ASSLDRTRGAREAF
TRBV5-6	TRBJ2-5	ASSPWTGLEQETQY
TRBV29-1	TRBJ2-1	SHRVEEAYNEQF
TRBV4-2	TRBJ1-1	ASRDGGAGEAF
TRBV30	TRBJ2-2	AWSVPGAGELF
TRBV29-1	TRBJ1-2	SVEEGTGDGYT
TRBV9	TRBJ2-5	ASSILAGEVFGTQY
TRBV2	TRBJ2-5	ASSKPSGSQETQY
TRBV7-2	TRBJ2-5	ASSSSTGGRETQY
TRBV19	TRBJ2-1	ASSMADSGSVNEQF
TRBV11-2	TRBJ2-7	ASSHGTGGEYEQY
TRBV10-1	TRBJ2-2	ASSQGQKDGELF
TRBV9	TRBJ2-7	ASSVGIAGEYEQY
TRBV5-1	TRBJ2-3	ATPTTPGQGFTDTQY